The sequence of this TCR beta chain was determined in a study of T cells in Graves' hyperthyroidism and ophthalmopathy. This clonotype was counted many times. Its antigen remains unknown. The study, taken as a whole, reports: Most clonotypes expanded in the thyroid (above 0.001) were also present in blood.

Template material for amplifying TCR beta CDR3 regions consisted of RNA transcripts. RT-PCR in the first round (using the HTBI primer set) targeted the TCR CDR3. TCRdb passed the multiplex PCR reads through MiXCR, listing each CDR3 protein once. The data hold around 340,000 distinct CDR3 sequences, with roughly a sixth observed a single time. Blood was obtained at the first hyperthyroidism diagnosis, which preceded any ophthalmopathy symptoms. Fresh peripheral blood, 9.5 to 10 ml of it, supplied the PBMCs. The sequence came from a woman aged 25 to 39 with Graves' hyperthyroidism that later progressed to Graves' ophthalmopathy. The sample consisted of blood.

The chain's CDR3 is CASSTLGLAGGKQGDTQYF. DNA for the CDR3: TGTGCCAGCAGTACACTCGGACTAGCGGGGGGGAAGCAAGGAGATACGCAGTATTTT. This chain links TRBV27 with TRBJ2-3, with TRBD2 matching 15 bases. V gave up 5 bases and J gave up 5 bases; unmatched junction bases: 14. Germline CDR1 and CDR2: MNHEY and SMNVEV (reference sequence). The CDR3 is 19 residues long.